These 14 T cell receptor beta chains share one sample of origin, sequenced in a study of vaccination and CD4 T cells after COVID-19. These receptors lack a known antigen. CD4+ T cells that had been cultured provided DNA sequenced with the Oncomine TCR Beta short-read assay. One entry per CDR3 protein results from TCRdb running MiXCR on the PCR reads. The repertoire holds 20,000 to 25,000 distinct CDR3 sequences, with 46% as singletons. Noted time point: late sampling 161 to 241 days after vaccination in a few convalescent patients. The treatment was: roughly 10-day PBMC culture with coronavirus spike peptide pools or control peptides (ViraFEST assay). The input for sequencing was CD4+ T cells from blood, cultured in vitro, taken about 7 months after SARS-CoV-2 vaccination. The receptors originated from a human donor who had recovered from COVID-19.

The chain employs TRBV20-1 and TRBJ2-3, with D perhaps matching TRBD1 or TRBD2 (5 bases each). The V gene's germline CDR1 is DFQATT and CDR2 SNEGSKA (reference sequence). This CDR3 is built from 12 residues. The V end lost 6 bases, the J end lost 5 bases, and 12 bases lay between the germline ends. The CDR3 sequence: CSAQQRGDTQYF. For the CDR3, the DNA is TGCAGTGCCCAACAGAGGGGAGATACGCAGTATTTT.

The J gene is TRBJ2-1, the V gene TRBV27, with D hard to call. Trimming removed 5 bases at V and 3 bases at J, with 17 bases between. CDR3 length equals 16 residues. Germline CDR1 MNHEY, CDR2 SMNVEV (reference sequence). The CDR3 here is CASSPRAQKHYNEQFF. Here the CDR3 DNA reads TGTGCCAGCAGTCCCCGGGCACAGAAACACTACAATGAGCAGTTCTTC.

This clonotype was seen a handful of times. This chain connects TRBV6-1 to TRBJ2-7; no reliable D call. Deletions cut 6 bases from V and 9 bases from J, with 15 bases between. The germline CDR1 and CDR2 sequences are MNHNS and SASEGT. CDR3 length: 12 residues. The CDR3 nucleotides are TGTGCCAGCAGCCCCGGACCTACAGCGCAGTACTTC. Translated: CASSPGPTAQYF.

This clonotype was seen a handful of times. The chain links TRBV20-1 to TRBJ2-5, with D tentatively TRBD1 (5 bases). CDR3 length: 13 residues. Germline assignment: CDR1 DFQATT and CDR2 SNEGSKA (reference sequence). V lost 3 bases and J 4 bases, leaving 12 bases between the germline ends. The CDR3 reads CSARFQGGETQYF. The CDR3, as DNA: TGCAGTGCTAGGTTCCAGGGCGGAGAGACCCAGTACTTC.

J is TRBJ2-3 and V is TRBV6-1; D is unclear. V dropped 6 bases and J dropped 0 bases, with 7 bases sitting between them. The germline CDR1 and CDR2 sequences are MNHNS and SASEGT. The CDR3 runs to 13 residues. CDR3 loop: CASRPVSTDTQYF. The DNA for the CDR3 is TGTGCCAGCAGACCCGTGAGCACAGATACGCAGTATTTT.

J is TRBJ1-2 and V is TRBV20-1; D gene unclear. Germline V gene sequence: CDR1 DFQATT, CDR2 SNEGSKA (reference sequence). V was clipped by 0 bases and J by 5 bases, with 10 bases between them. The CDR3 contains 13 residues. This CDR3 is CSAREGSGYGYTF. CDR3 nucleotide sequence: TGCAGTGCTAGAGAAGGGTCCGGGTATGGCTACACCTTC.

CDR3 sequence: CASSDNWESQPQHF. CDR3 bases: TGTGCCAGCAGCGATAATTGGGAAAGTCAGCCCCAGCATTTT. The chain couples TRBV6-1 to TRBJ1-5; D is undetermined. In germline, CDR1 is MNHNS, CDR2 SASEGT. Trimming cost V 6 bases and J 6 bases, with 15 bases left between them. The CDR3 consists of 14 residues.

This clonotype showed up just once. The chain links TRBV7-2 to TRBJ1-1; 8 nucleotides align to TRBD1. The germline CDR1 and CDR2 sequences are SGHTA and FQGNSA. V was clipped by 3 bases and J by 5 bases; unmatched bases: 11. The CDR3 extends over 16 amino acids. The CDR3, as DNA: TGTGCCAGCAGCTTGGACGGACAGGGCGGGAGGACTGAAGCTTTCTTT. Protein sequence: CASSLDGQGGRTEAFF.

This clonotype was picked up a small number of times. V is TRBV18 and J is TRBJ2-5; TRBD1 or TRBD2 may be the D gene (5 bases each). V dropped 6 bases and J dropped 5 bases, with 16 bases sitting between them. From germline, CDR1 is KGHSH and CDR2 LQKENI. This CDR3 is 14 amino acids long. The CDR3 DNA reads TGTGCCAGCTCCCGGGGCAGGGCTGGTGAGACCCAGTACTTC. Protein: CASSRGRAGETQYF. The full variable domain, its missing parts supplied by reference TRBV18 and TRBJ2-5, is NAGVMQNPRHLVRRRGQEARLRCSPMKGHSHVYWYRQLPEEGLKFMVYLQKENIIDESGMPKERFSAEFPKEGPSILRIQQVVRGDSAAYFCASSRGRAGETQYFGPGTRLLVL.

This clonotype was observed a few times. The gene calls are TRBV20-1 and TRBJ1-6; D is perhaps TRBD1 (5 bases). Germline V gene lookup returns CDR1 DFQATT and CDR2 SNEGSKA (reference sequence). The CDR3 is 15 residues long. V dropped 6 bases and J dropped 7 bases, with 19 bases sitting between them. CDR3 coding DNA: TGCAGTGCGAGGATGGGGGACTCAAGAAATTCACCCCTCCACTTT. It codes for CSARMGDSRNSPLHF.

This clonotype showed up just a few times. The rearrangement links TRBV7-8 to TRBJ2-2; TRBD1 is a possible D gene (5 bases). The germline CDR1 and CDR2 sequences are SGHVS and FQNEAQ. The CDR3 totals 11 residues. V dropped 7 bases and J dropped 10 bases, with 10 bases sitting between them. CDR3 region: CASTIRVELFF. In nucleotides, the CDR3 is TGTGCCAGCACCATCAGGGTGGAGCTGTTTTTT. Full variable domain (remainder filled in from reference TRBV7-8 and TRBJ2-2): GAGVSQSPRYKVAKRGQDVALRCDPISGHVSLFWYQQALGQGPEFLTYFQNEAQLDKSGLPSDRFFAERPEGSVSTLKIQRTQQEDSAVYLCASTIRVELFFGEGSRLTVL.

The chain recombines TRBV6-1 with TRBJ2-5, with D unclear. Trimming shortened V by 2 bases and J by 5 bases, and 15 bases separated the two germline ends. In germline, CDR1 is MNHNS, CDR2 SASEGT. CDR3 length: 15 amino acids. In nucleotides, the CDR3 is TGTGCCAGCAGTGAACAGAATTGGTTCGGGGAGACCCAGTACTTC. This encodes CASSEQNWFGETQYF.

In its sample, this clonotype was seen a few times. The chain has TRBV20-1 and TRBJ2-5; TRBD2 matches 8 bases. CDR1 and CDR2 (germline): DFQATT, SNEGSKA (reference sequence). After removal of 3 bases from V and 6 bases from J, the junction contained 6 bases not matched to a gene. This CDR3 has 13 amino acids. CDR3 sequence reads: CSASGRAQQTQYF. CDR3 sequence (DNA): TGCAGTGCTAGCGGGAGGGCCCAGCAGACCCAGTACTTC.

J is TRBJ1-3 and V is TRBV20-1, with 7 bases fitting TRBD1. The trim removed 6 bases at V and 1 base at J, leaving 6 bases unmatched. CDR1 is DFQATT and CDR2 is SNEGSKA in the germline V gene (reference sequence). This CDR3 spans 14 amino acids. The CDR3: CSAGQGGSGNTIYF. The CDR3 DNA reads as TGCAGTGCCGGGCAGGGGGGTTCTGGAAACACCATATATTTT.